This T cell receptor beta chain was recovered during a study of blood T cells in healthy people across ages (dated by TCRdb to the mid-2010s). Some background on the complete study: In model experiments, template switching captured roughly one uniquely barcoded TCR beta cDNA molecule for every two T cells. The donors were divided into four age groups: young (average around 15 years), middle-aged (under 40), aged (around 67) and long-lived (82). Using the same blood draw, the study looked at two additional independent replicas of 1 million unique cDNA reads for two donors, one aged 18 to 30 and the other aged 80 or older. The study measured age-related changes in TCR beta repertoire diversity using deep sequencing normalized with unique cDNA molecular identifiers. Donors of different ages were randomly distributed across sequencing lanes to avoid experimental bias. What the research found in general, with its limitations: The percentage of naive T cells measured by flow cytometry correlated strongly with observed TCR beta diversity. Total diversity estimates from one million sequenced T cells were considered lower bounds and underestimates. The CMV infection status of donors was not known, potentially confounding age-related changes in expanded clonotypes. Compared with the aged group, the long-lived group had more naive CD4+ T cells, fewer expanded clones and increased TCR diversity, a pattern suggesting age selection. Since profiling was done on bulk unsorted PBMCs, naive and antigen-experienced compartments could not be conclusively compared. Observed TCR beta diversity per million T cells fell roughly linearly with age, and a significant reduction was already apparent by age around 44.

V has 0 bases trimmed and J has 7 bases trimmed; junction bases matching no gene number 9. Taken from cysteine to phenylalanine, the CDR3 has 15 residues. Of the read, only the CDR3 DNA is kept; its 45 bases are in frame from base 1. CDR1 and CDR2 are read off the germline V gene as SGHTA and FQGNSA. Library method: 5' RACE. Instrument used: Illumina HiSeq 2500. A second roughly 7 to 11 cycle PCR used a sample-barcoded 5' primer and a J-beta primer mix. A template-switch 5' adaptor carrying 12 random nucleotides introduced a unique molecular identifier onto each TCR beta cDNA molecule. Each sample yielded at least 3 million CDR3-containing paired-end reads. All of the RNA was converted into first-strand cDNA using the Mint cDNA synthesis kit, with a TRBC-specific oligonucleotide serving as the primer. After uracil-DNA glycosylase treatment, a first 18-cycle PCR used universal primers M1SS and BC2_uni_R on all cDNA. On the study's bioinformatics: For normalization, 1 million high-quality reads were randomly selected from each sample, with every read carrying a distinct molecular identifier. Instead of being binned into consensus sequences, reads with shared molecular identifiers were discarded. MiTCR, with a Q25 quality threshold and the strictest error-elimination algorithm, was used for CDR3 identification, clonotype clustering and error correction. A nonparametric unseen species model using Euler transformation provided a lower-bound estimate of total TCR beta diversity. TCRdb reworked the public reads: Q25 trimming with fastp, MiXCR clone assembly, productive beta chains retained. Rows are unified per CDR3 protein, each entry keeping the most common DNA and genes. TCRdb's processing, not the authors', yielded these V and J calls. The sample contains over 1,500,000 distinct CDR3 sequences, roughly 50% of them found a single time. Roughly 2.1% of the sample is held by the ten biggest clonotypes.

Donors were 35 to 40 systemically healthy Caucasian individuals from Russia aged roughly 6 to 100 years. Around 9.9 milliliters of peripheral blood were collected from each donor into EDTA-treated Vacutainer tubes. Ficoll-Paque density-gradient centrifugation was used to isolate PBMCs, with at least 6.5 million per sample. Trizol reagent was used to extract total RNA from the PBMCs, yielding at least 5 micrograms per sample. For every donor, an aliquot of PBMCs went through flow cytometry to measure the percentages of naive CD45RAhigh/CD27high T cells. A note on this clonotype: Its antigen is currently not known. The sample holds no much larger clone one base away, and base qualities are not on file.

The TCR originated in a middle-aged woman in good health. The sample consisted of blood. The chain employs TRBV7-2 and TRBJ2-7; TRBD2 fits 7 bases in the junction. The encoded CDR3 is CASSLAAGVSNEQYF. The nucleotides are TGTGCCAGCAGCTTAGCTGCGGGGGTTTCCAATGAGCAGTACTTC.